These 24 T cell receptor beta chains originate from one sample sequenced in a study of cytotoxic CD8 clonotypes in ibrutinib-treated CLL. Data came from immunoSEQ multiplex PCR; TCRdb stores just in-frame clones and leaves some out. The data show roughly 200,000 clones, around 70% seen once. The source was PBMCs, collected after 24 months of ibrutinib treatment. The receptors here all came from a human donor with chronic lymphocytic leukemia.

This clone has more than one count but fewer than ten. Here the CDR3 reads CASSPGRWTEAFF. The DNA for the CDR3 is TGTGCCAGCTCACCGGGGAGGTGGACTGAAGCTTTCTTT. The chain joins TRBV18 to TRBJ1-1; D unclear. The CDR3 is 13 residues long. CDR1 KGHSH and CDR2 LQKENI come from the germline V gene. Trimming shortened V by 3 bases and J by 5 bases, and 10 bases separated the two germline ends.

The chain uses TRBV7-2 and TRBJ1-2; possible D gene TRBD1, 6 bases. The germline V gene has CDR1 SGHTA and CDR2 FQGNSA. This CDR3 contains 14 residues. V lost 1 base, J lost 4 bases, and 10 bases lay in between. CDR3 bases: TGTGCCAGCAGCTTAGTATTGGACAGCTATGGCTACACCTTC. Encoded protein: CASSLVLDSYGYTF.

The chain is built from TRBV14 and TRBJ2-2, with D possibly called TRBD1 or TRBD2 (5 bases each). Trimming shortened V by 1 base and J by 4 bases, and 13 bases separated the two germline ends. This CDR3 region has 16 residues. Germline-derived CDR1 and CDR2 are SGHDN and FVKESK. CDR3 protein: CASSQVGRRFTGELFF. DNA for the CDR3: TGTGCCAGCAGCCAAGTGGGACGACGTTTCACCGGGGAGCTGTTTTTT.

The chain joins TRBV19 to TRBJ2-5; D gene unclear. The CDR3 runs to 12 residues. The germline CDR1 and CDR2 sequences are LNHDA and SQIVND (reference sequence). V shed 5 bases and J shed 2 bases, with 6 bases lying between them. CDR3 protein: CASSQQQETQYF. DNA for the CDR3: TGTGCCAGTAGTCAGCAGCAAGAGACCCAGTACTTC. The full variable domain, rest sourced from reference TRBV19 and TRBJ2-5, is DGGITQSPKYLFRKEGQNVTLSCEQNLNHDAMYWYRQDPGQGLRLIYYSQIVNDFQKGDIAEGYSVSREKKESFPLTVTSAQKNPTAFYLCASSQQQETQYFGPGTRLLVL.

The chain links TRBV30 to TRBJ2-7; either TRBD1 or TRBD2 may fit D (6 bases each). The germline gives CDR1 GTSNPN, CDR2 SVGIG (reference sequence). The CDR3 totals 13 residues. Trimming removed 7 bases from V and 3 bases from J, with 16 bases in between. CDR3 amino acids: CALDRGANYEQYF. CDR3 DNA sequence: TGTGCCTTGGATAGGGGGGCAAACTACGAGCAGTACTTC.

J is TRBJ1-1 and V is TRBV19, with a possible D match to TRBD1 (5 bases). Germline V gives CDR1 LNHDA, CDR2 SQIVND (reference sequence). CDR3 length equals 17 residues. The ends were cut back, 0 bases at V and 0 bases at J, with 14 bases in the middle. The CDR3 loop is CASSIDSGRAMNTEAFF. The CDR3 DNA is TGTGCCAGTAGTATAGATTCAGGCAGGGCCATGAACACTGAAGCTTTCTTT.

CDR3 sequence: CAWSRGGTGGSGTDTQYF. DNA of the CDR3: TGTGCCTGGAGTCGCGGGGGGACAGGGGGCAGCGGCACAGATACGCAGTATTTT. V is TRBV30 and J is TRBJ2-3; 12 bases map to TRBD1. This CDR3 contains 18 residues. Trimming took 2 bases from V and 1 from J; bases not matched to a gene: 10. Germline V gives CDR1 GTSNPN, CDR2 SVGIG (reference sequence).

The chain has TRBV4-1 and TRBJ2-5; 9 nucleotides align to TRBD1. With V trimmed by 4 bases and J by 2 bases, 8 bases remained unmatched. Germline lookup yields CDR1 MGHRA and CDR2 YSYEKL. The CDR3 sequence is 16 residues long. The CDR3, as DNA: TGCGCCAGCAGCCGAACCCCGGGACAGGGACAAGAGACCCAGTACTTC. It is translated as CASSRTPGQGQETQYF.

This clone was observed once. The V gene is TRBV28, the J gene TRBJ2-7; 8 nucleotides match TRBD2. Per germline, CDR1 MDHEN and CDR2 SYDVKM. The CDR3 covers 13 residues. Germline trimming cut 7 bases from V and 4 bases from J; bases unmatched to any gene: 6. Here the CDR3 reads CASMRAGVYEQYF. Here the CDR3 DNA reads TGTGCCAGCATGAGAGCGGGAGTTTACGAGCAGTACTTC.

There are a few counts of this clone. J is TRBJ1-1 and V is TRBV2; D perhaps matches TRBD1 (6 bases). Per germline, CDR1 SNHLY and CDR2 FYNNEI. Trimming cost V 4 bases and J 10 bases, with 13 bases left between them. This CDR3 contains 12 residues. CDR3 nucleotide sequence: TGTGCCAGCAGTGTTCTCGAGGGGGGAGCTTTCTTT. Amino acids: CASSVLEGGAFF.

The chain is built from TRBV10-1 and TRBJ2-3; the D gene is possibly TRBD2 (6 bases). V dropped 6 bases and J dropped 1 base, with 14 bases sitting between them. This CDR3 has 15 residues. Germline CDR1 reads WNHNN; CDR2 reads SYGVQD (reference sequence). In DNA, the CDR3 is TGCGCCAGCAGCCGTGGAGGGGTGGGCACAGATACGCAGTATTTT. Its protein product is CASSRGGVGTDTQYF.

The chain recombines TRBV27 with TRBJ1-5, with 7 nucleotides matching TRBD1. The V and J ends lost 3 bases and 1 base, in that order; junction bases with no gene match: 9. Germline values: CDR1 MNHEY, CDR2 SMNVEV (reference sequence). CDR3 size: 17 residues. The CDR3 DNA reads as TGTGCCAGCAGTTTCCGAGGACAGGCAAACAGCAATCAGCCCCAGCATTTT. Translating gives CASSFRGQANSNQPQHF.

V gene TRBV5-4 combines with J gene TRBJ1-4; 10 bases map to TRBD1. Germline V gene lookup returns CDR1 SGHNT and CDR2 YYREEE (reference sequence). This CDR3 has 15 amino acids. With V trimmed by 0 bases and J by 7 bases, 3 bases remained unmatched. The CDR3 DNA reads TGTGCCAGCAGCTTGGAGGGGGACAGGGGTGAAAAACTGTTTTTT. It yields the protein CASSLEGDRGEKLFF.

The chain is built from TRBV6-5 and TRBJ2-7; D possibly corresponds to TRBD2 (5 bases). This CDR3 contains 14 residues. The V gene's germline CDR1 is MNHEY and CDR2 SVGAGI. V was clipped by 6 bases and J by 3 bases, with 15 bases between them. CDR3 loop: CASRSGRGLYEQYF. As DNA, the CDR3 is TGTGCCAGCAGGTCGGGCCGCGGACTCTACGAGCAGTACTTC.

The chain is built from TRBV12-5 and TRBJ2-5; D tentatively fits TRBD1 or TRBD2 (5 bases each). The CDR3 is 15 amino acids. With 3 bases removed from V and 5 bases from J, the gap between germline ends came to 16 bases. CDR1 and CDR2 from the germline V gene are LGHNT and FRNRAP. The CDR3 loop is CASGFGDRGRETQYF. The CDR3 DNA reads as TGTGCTAGTGGTTTCGGGGACCGAGGTCGGGAGACCCAGTACTTC.

The chain recombines TRBV19 with TRBJ1-5; 8 nucleotides line up with TRBD1. V dropped 3 bases and J dropped 4; count of bases not matched to a gene: 5. The CDR3 loop spans 15 amino acids. The V gene's germline CDR1 is LNHDA and CDR2 SQIVND (reference sequence). The CDR3 nucleotides are TGTGCCAGTAGTATCGAGGACAGGGAGAATCAGCCCCAGCATTTT. Encoded protein: CASSIEDRENQPQHF.

The CDR3 sequence is CASSPPGNTEAFF. The CDR3 DNA reads as TGTGCCAGCTCACCCCCAGGCAACACTGAAGCTTTCTTT. The chain is built from TRBV18 and TRBJ1-1; no clear D gene. V gave up 3 bases and J gave up 2 bases, with 7 bases separating them. The germline gives CDR1 KGHSH, CDR2 LQKENI. This CDR3 is built from 13 residues.

The chain joins TRBV9 to TRBJ2-1; D possibly matches TRBD1 or TRBD2 (6 bases each). The CDR3 covers 13 residues. CDR1 and CDR2 (germline): SGDLS, YYNGEE. Between the trimmed V and J ends, which lost 0 bases and 8 bases, there was a span of 9 bases. CDR3 coding DNA: TGTGCCAGCAGCGTAGGGGGGGCCTATGAGCAGTTCTTC. Translating it yields CASSVGGAYEQFF.

This chain connects TRBV6-6 to TRBJ1-5; D gene uncertain. V lost 0 bases and J 5 bases, leaving 5 bases between the germline ends. Germline CDR1 and CDR2: MNHNY and SVGAGI (reference sequence). The CDR3 is 13 residues long. DNA of the CDR3: TGTGCCAGCAGTTACTCGTGGGATCAGCCCCAGCATTTT. Translating it yields CASSYSWDQPQHF.

The chain couples TRBV9 to TRBJ2-7, with D uncertain. V lost 0 bases and J 0 bases, leaving 13 bases between the germline ends. This CDR3 has 16 residues. Germline CDR1 and CDR2: SGDLS and YYNGEE. Here the CDR3 reads CASSVGTATNSYEQYF. CDR3 nucleotides: TGTGCCAGCAGCGTAGGTACCGCGACAAACTCCTACGAGCAGTACTTC. Combining the CDR3 with reference TRBV9 and TRBJ2-7 gives the whole variable domain DSGVTQTPKHLITATGQRVTLRCSPRSGDLSVYWYQQSLDQGLQFLIQYYNGEERAKGNILERFSAQQFPDLHSELNLSSLELGDSALYFCASSVGTATNSYEQYFGPGTRLTVT.

V and J are TRBV7-3 and TRBJ2-3, with 12 bases lining up with TRBD2. With 5 bases clipped from V and 6 bases from J, the junction kept 9 bases outside the gene matches. Germline values: CDR1 SGHTA, CDR2 FQGTGA. The CDR3 runs 16 residues. The DNA of the CDR3 is TGTGCCAGCAGCCCAACTAGCGGGAGGCGTATGGATACGCAGTATTTT. It is translated as CASSPTSGRRMDTQYF.

This rearrangement joins TRBV14 to TRBJ2-4, with 11 bases fitting TRBD2. Germline V gives CDR1 SGHDN, CDR2 FVKESK. V lost 4 bases to trimming and J lost 0 bases; unmatched junction nucleotides: 20. The CDR3 sequence is 22 residues long. The CDR3 bases are TGTGCCAGCAGCCTCGGGACACGGGAGGTCCTAGCGGGAGGACTAGCCAAAAACATTCAGTACTTC. It encodes CASSLGTREVLAGGLAKNIQYF.

Turning to this clone: The junction shows a germline mismatch at one end, possibly a read error. This sequence joins TRBV6-5 and TRBJ2-1; D may be TRBD2 (5 bases). This CDR3 has 13 residues. CDR1 and CDR2 from the germline V gene are MNHEY and SVGAGI. CDR3 DNA: TGCGCCAGCAGTGATTGGGGAGTAAATGAGCAGTTCTTC. Translated, it gives CASSDWGVNEQFF.

The chain employs TRBV6-5 and TRBJ2-1, with D possibly TRBD1 on 6 matching bases. Trimming removed 0 bases at V and 7 bases at J, with 10 bases between. CDR1 and CDR2 (germline): MNHEY, SVGAGI. The CDR3 covers 14 residues. CDR3 DNA sequence: TGTGCCAGCAGTTACTCCAACAGGGAGAATGAGCAGTTCTTC. Its protein product is CASSYSNRENEQFF.